This T cell receptor beta chain was retrieved from a study of blood T cell repertoires in COVID-19. Whole-study context: Researchers got acute and convalescent COVID-19 samples from the United States, Italy and Spain. Sample material is recorded as cDNA or gDNA derived from T cells, B-cell-depleted T cells, or PBMCs.

In the authors' methods: Estimated nucleated cell counts came from reference gene primer amplification. The repertoire was sequenced with immunoSEQ multiplex PCR; TCRdb's copy has only in-frame clones and lacks some. That table gives V, J and clone size, and the DNA gave D and trimming. The data contain about 56,000 clones, around four fifths of them singletons. This CDR3 contains 15 residues. CDR1 and CDR2 (germline): MNHEY, SMNVEV (reference sequence). V lost 10 bases, J lost 2 bases, and 19 bases lay in between. Specimen: peripheral blood. This TCR was recovered from a woman over 75 with acute or convalescent COVID-19. The gene calls are TRBV27 and TRBJ2-3; the D gene is possibly TRBD1 (5 bases). The CDR3 loop is CATSATDKYTDTQYF. For the CDR3, the DNA is TGTGCCACCAGCGCGACAGACAAGTACACAGATACGCAGTATTTT.